This TCR beta chain was sequenced during a study of blood T cell repertoires in COVID-19 (TCRdb year 2020). At the level of the whole study: Collaborator samples came from the United States, Italy and Spain and covered acute and convalescent phases of COVID-19. The prospective study material was composed of cDNA or gDNA derived from T cells, B-cell-depleted T cells, or PBMCs. Subjects who had been exposed to COVID-19, were actively infected with it, or had recovered from it provided the deeply sampled blood TCRbeta repertoires that made up the dataset. The repertoires were released in a freely available public database meant as a resource for research on the immune response to SARS-CoV-2. The samples were drawn from the first 160 participants of the ongoing ImmuneRACE study and from 950 to 1,500 subjects provided by 6 global collaborators. A de-identified subject ID, COVID-19 status, age in years and sex were almost always included in the sample metadata. Where available, HLA class I and class II types were obtained from metadata supplied by the sample provider rather than from assay-based typing. What the work shows at the level of the full study, not this receptor alone: The quantity of clinical and demographic metadata differed by source and by participant and was supplied without curation.

Participants in the prospective study were aged roughly 18 to 100 years, lived in 24 United States geographic areas, and enrolled through a virtual design. To assign participants to cohorts, the prospective study relied on clinical history that participants themselves reported in a screening survey and a study questionnaire. Recovered participants in ImmuneRACE Cohort 3 were defined as having two consecutive negative NP/OP PCR tests, clearance from a healthcare professional, or resolution of symptoms. Each participant in the prospective study had whole blood, serum and a nasopharyngeal or oropharyngeal swab collected by mobile phlebotomists. Additional blood draws and questionnaires over an approximately two-month period could optionally be provided by prospective study participants. Prospective study blood samples were shipped either frozen or at room temperature before DNA extraction. TCRbeta CDR3 regions were amplified from genomic DNA using the immunoSEQ Assay, a bias-controlled multiplex PCR. Concerning the study's data processing: Within the assay, amplification of reference gene primers was used to estimate how many nucleated cells each sample contained. To quantify the absolute abundance of each unique TCRbeta CDR3 rearrangement, sequence reads were collapsed and filtered. For each sample, productive Simpson clonality was calculated as the square root of Simpson's diversity index across productive rearrangements. TCRdb provides this immuneACCESS table in a form limited to in-frame rearrangements. Some clones are lacking; in checked studies, under half of them reflect an unresolved V gene, and why the rest are absent is not known. V and J calls and clone size are given by that table; D and trimming were obtained from the DNA. This sample lists just over 300,000 clones; over 75% were detected once. Around 4.6% of the sample goes to the ten largest clones.

The CDR3 has 16 amino acids, counting the end cysteine and phenylalanine. Of all the DNA, just the CDR3 is kept, 48 bases in frame from base 1. In the germline V gene, CDR1 corresponds to KGHDR and CDR2 to SFDVKD. V is pared back by 1 base and J by 5 bases, with 14 bases lying between the germline termini. Note on this clone: Its antigen target is currently unknown. Per-nucleotide qualities are absent, and no much larger clonotype sits a single base away.

The rearrangement combines TRBV24-1 with TRBJ2-1, and possibly TRBD1, on 6 matching bases. This receptor was taken from a man aged 30 to 45 who had recovered from COVID-19. What was sequenced was PBMCs or T cells enriched from blood (not recorded which). The nucleotide sequence is given as TGTGCCACCAGTGATTTCGTGGCAGGGGTACACAATGAGCAGTTCTTC. Translation gives CATSDFVAGVHNEQFF.